This entry lists 11 T cell receptor beta chains sequenced from one sample in a study of regulatory T cells in long-lasting Graves disease. The authors built TCR beta libraries using iRepertoire HTBI primers and Arm-PCR of CDR3 regions. TCRdb processed the multiplex PCR reads anew with MiXCR; each CDR3 protein has one entry. The data show 400,000 to 550,000 distinct CDR3 sequences, about 15% seen once. Sample time point: newly diagnosed GD, antithyroid drugs for less than 3 months. The TCR library was made from RNA extracted from PBMCs. These sequences were also reported in another study, on T cells in Graves' hyperthyroidism and ophthalmopathy.

The material sequenced was peripheral blood mononuclear cells (PBMCs), taken at new diagnosis, from a patient treated with antithyroid drugs. The receptors originated from a woman between 18 and 29 years old with Graves disease.

The table lists this clonotype with a few counts. V and J are TRBV20-1 and TRBJ1-1; tentative D call: TRBD1 (5 bases). The CDR3 covers 16 residues. Trimming removed 2 bases from V and 1 base from J, with 17 bases in between. Germline V lookup: CDR1 DFQATT, CDR2 SNEGSKA (reference sequence). CDR3 in amino acids: CSARSPWGRTNTEAFF. In nucleotides, the CDR3 is TGCAGTGCTAGATCCCCTTGGGGCAGGACGAACACTGAAGCTTTCTTT.

Details on this clonotype: A clone one base away is much larger, so this may be a read error. Because it lacks the conserved phenylalanine or tryptophan at the end, this CDR3 is likely a read error. This chain connects TRBV28 to TRBJ2-7; TRBD1 is a possible D gene (6 bases). The CDR3 extends over 14 amino acids. Trimming pared 5 bases from V and 1 base from J, leaving 12 bases between. Germline V CDR1 and CDR2: MDHEN, SYDVKM. CDR3 nucleotides: TGTGCCAGCAGTCCCACAGGGAAATCCTACGAGCAGTACCTC. This translates into CASSPTGKSYEQYL.

The chain links TRBV20-1 to TRBJ1-1, with no clear D. This CDR3 region has 14 residues. Per the germline V gene, CDR1 is DFQATT and CDR2 is SNEGSKA (reference sequence). The V and J ends lost 3 bases and 1 base respectively, with 12 bases between them. CDR3 in amino acids: CSARTWRENTEAFF. The CDR3 region has the DNA TGCAGTGCTAGGACTTGGCGGGAGAACACTGAAGCTTTCTTT.

The V gene is TRBV6-2 or TRBV6-3, the J gene TRBJ2-1, with TRBD2 matching over 8 bases. This CDR3 has 16 residues. Germline values: CDR1 MNHEY, CDR2 SVGEGT. Trimming took 5 bases from V and 7 from J; bases not matched to a gene: 13. This CDR3 is CASSESWTSIRNEQFF. DNA for the CDR3: TGTGCCAGCAGTGAATCCTGGACTAGCATAAGAAATGAGCAGTTCTTC.

This clonotype was counted a single time. The CDR3: CASSFPGSLYNEQYF. As DNA, the CDR3 is TGTGCCAGCAGCTTCCCCGGGAGTCTCTACAATGAGCAGTACTTC. V gene TRBV5-4 combines with J gene TRBJ2-5, with D possibly TRBD2 on 6 matching bases. V lost 2 bases to trimming and J lost 11 bases, with 22 bases between them. CDR3 length: 15 residues. Germline CDR1 SGHNT, CDR2 YYREEE (reference sequence).

This chain connects TRBV7-2 to TRBJ2-7, with 8 bases aligning to TRBD1. The CDR3 runs 17 residues. V shed 1 base and J 2 bases; nucleotides not matched to a gene: 10. Per the germline V gene, CDR1 is SGHTA and CDR2 is FQGNSA. Written as DNA, the CDR3 is TGTGCCAGCAGCTTAGTTGGAGGGACAGGTCGGGCCTACGAGCAGTACTTC. It encodes CASSLVGGTGRAYEQYF.

The table lists this clonotype with a few counts. V is TRBV5-4 and J is TRBJ2-5; TRBD1 agrees at 7 bases. V was clipped by 5 bases and J by 3 bases; unmatched bases: 10. CDR1 SGHNT and CDR2 YYREEE come from the germline V gene (reference sequence). The CDR3 consists of 15 residues. The CDR3 DNA follows: TGTGCCAGCAGAGACGACAGGGCGAGTAAAGAGACCCAGTACTTC. It specifies CASRDDRASKETQYF.

The rearrangement joins TRBV18 to TRBJ2-3, with a tentative D call TRBD1 (5 bases). V was clipped by 1 base and J by 0 bases, with 14 bases between them. Per germline, CDR1 KGHSH and CDR2 LQKENI. This CDR3 region has 17 residues. The CDR3 coding sequence is TGTGCCAGCTCACCACTTACACAGGCAACAAGCACAGATACGCAGTATTTT. Its protein product is CASSPLTQATSTDTQYF.

In its sample, this clonotype was seen a few times. At one boundary the junction diverges from the germline segment, which might be a read error. This chain uses TRBV24-1 with TRBJ1-2; weak D call: TRBD1 (5 bases). There are 12 residues in the CDR3. CDR1 KGHDR and CDR2 SFDVKD come from the germline V gene. The CDR3 coding sequence is TGTGCCACCAGTGATTTGGGGACGGCTATTCTCTTC. It translates to CATSDLGTAILF.

This clonotype was counted ten times or more. V and J are TRBV3-1 and TRBJ2-1; 7 positions match TRBD2. This CDR3 is built from 15 residues. In germline, CDR1 is LGHDT, CDR2 YNNKEL (reference sequence). V lost 1 base and J lost 4; bases outside the gene matches: 4. The CDR3 sequence is CASSQGASGYNEQFF. In DNA, the CDR3 is TGTGCCAGCAGCCAAGGGGCTAGCGGATACAATGAGCAGTTCTTC.

The gene calls are TRBV7-8 and TRBJ2-1; 8 bases align to TRBD2. V lost 3 bases and J lost 5; bases outside the gene matches: 12. The CDR3 has 17 residues. The V gene's germline CDR1 is SGHVS and CDR2 FQNEAQ. CDR3 nucleotide sequence: TGTGCCAGCAGCTTCCCGGTGGGGGGGACTAGAAACAATGAGCAGTTCTTC. Translating it yields CASSFPVGGTRNNEQFF.